A single sample gave rise to the 27 T cell receptor beta chains below, sequenced in a study of identical twins. Via MiXCR, TCRdb re-called the 5' RACE reads, giving one row per CDR3 protein. The sample consists of about 530,000 distinct CDR3 sequences, about a fifth of them appearing once. The data were also submitted as part of a second study, on yellow fever vaccine responses in identical twins.

The source material was CD4+ T cells sorted from blood. The receptors derive from a woman aged 18 to 35 in good health.

This clonotype appeared many times. The chain recombines TRBV5-1 with TRBJ1-6; possibly TRBD1 for D (5 bases). Germline values: CDR1 SGHRS, CDR2 YFSETQ. This CDR3 is built from 14 residues. Between the trimmed V and J ends, which lost 0 bases and 8 bases, there was a span of 9 bases. The CDR3 protein is CASSLVTRDSPLHF. As DNA, the CDR3 is TGCGCCAGCAGCTTGGTAACCAGGGATTCACCCCTCCACTTT.

The chain recombines TRBV24-1 with TRBJ2-7; D gene unclear. The CDR3 totals 14 residues. CDR1 is KGHDR and CDR2 is SFDVKD in the germline V gene. The V gene lost 4 bases and the J gene lost 2 bases, with 11 bases spanning the gap. In DNA form, the CDR3 reads TGTGCCACCAGTGACCATATCGTCCCCTACGAGCAGTACGTC. Residues: CATSDHIVPYEQYV.

The rearrangement uses TRBV19 and TRBJ1-2; no clear D. Trimming stripped 6 bases from V and 2 bases from J, with 16 bases between. CDR1 is LNHDA and CDR2 is SQIVND in the germline V gene (reference sequence). The CDR3 has 15 residues. CDR3 sequence (DNA): TGTGCCAGTAGCCCAAGGGAGGGCAGAAACTATGGCTACACCTTC. Amino acids: CASSPREGRNYGYTF.

The J gene is TRBJ2-2, the V gene TRBV20-1; the D call may be TRBD1 or TRBD2 (5 bases each). The CDR3 spans 13 residues. The V gene lost 5 bases and the J gene lost 4 bases, with 11 bases spanning the gap. Germline loops: CDR1 DFQATT, CDR2 SNEGSKA (reference sequence). CDR3 residues: CSARGFPTGELFF. CDR3 sequence (DNA): TGCAGTGCTCGGGGCTTCCCCACCGGGGAGCTGTTTTTT.

The table lists this clonotype with a few counts. This rearrangement joins TRBV6-1 to TRBJ1-4; D might be TRBD1 (5 bases). Germline CDR1 reads MNHNS; CDR2 reads SASEGT. The CDR3 has 17 amino acids. Deletions cut 7 bases from V and 2 bases from J, with 20 bases between. CDR3 sequence (DNA): TGTGCCAGCAAGCCGGGACGGTTTCCCTCCACTAATGAAAAACTGTTTTTT. Its protein is CASKPGRFPSTNEKLFF.

The CDR3 here is CASSLAEGKLFF. CDR3 nucleotides: TGTGCCAGTAGTCTCGCGGAGGGGAAGCTGTTTTTT. V is TRBV19 and J is TRBJ2-2; D possibly corresponds to TRBD2 (6 bases). Germline lookup yields CDR1 LNHDA and CDR2 SQIVND (reference sequence). The germline V and J ends were trimmed by 5 bases and 12 bases, with 13 bases remaining between them. This CDR3 spans 12 amino acids.

This chain connects TRBV5-1 to TRBJ2-7; D is possibly TRBD1 (5 bases). V was shortened by 4 bases and J by 0 bases, with 14 bases between the two germline ends. The germline V gene has CDR1 SGHRS and CDR2 YFSETQ. This CDR3 comprises 15 residues. For the CDR3, the DNA is TGCGCCAGCAGCCCGCATCCAGGGAACTCCTACGAGCAGTACTTC. Amino acids: CASSPHPGNSYEQYF. Based on the CDR3 plus reference TRBV5-1 and TRBJ2-7, the full variable domain is KAGVTQTPRYLIKTRGQQVTLSCSPISGHRSVSWYQQTPGQGLQFLFEYFSETQRNKGNFPGRFSGRQFSNSRSEMNVSTLELGDSALYLCASSPHPGNSYEQYFGPGTRLTVT.

The chain has TRBV10-3 and TRBJ1-4; D uncertain. In germline, CDR1 is ENHRY, CDR2 SYGVKD. CDR3 length: 13 amino acids. Trimming pared 2 bases from V and 7 bases from J, leaving 8 bases between. CDR3 region: CAISEGASEKLFF. CDR3 DNA: TGTGCCATCAGTGAGGGCGCGTCTGAAAAACTGTTTTTT.

The CDR3 sequence: CSVGTVDTEAFF. The CDR3 DNA reads TGCAGCGTGGGGACCGTGGACACTGAAGCTTTCTTT. This chain joins TRBV29-1 and TRBJ1-1; maybe TRBD1 (5 bases). Germline CDR1 reads SQVTM; CDR2 reads ANQGSEA. Between the trimmed V and J ends, which lost 6 bases and 3 bases, there was a span of 11 bases. The CDR3 spans 12 residues.

The chain recombines TRBV18 with TRBJ2-2, with D hard to call. This CDR3 spans 18 amino acids. V dropped 0 bases and J dropped 0 bases, with 14 bases sitting between them. CDR1 KGHSH and CDR2 LQKENI come from the germline V gene. CDR3 in DNA: TGTGCCAGCTCACCACCGGCCCTCCAGGAGACGAACACCGGGGAGCTGTTTTTT. Translated, it gives CASSPPALQETNTGELFF.

This clonotype was seen once. V gene TRBV11-1 combines with J gene TRBJ2-7; 12 bases fit TRBD2. The J segment lost 2 bases and the V segment lost 1 base, leaving 9 bases of the junction unmatched. The CDR3 sequence is 18 residues long. Germline assignment: CDR1 SGHAT and CDR2 FQDESV (reference sequence). The CDR3 loop reads CASSLVGTSGRQPYEQYF. The CDR3, as DNA: TGTGCCAGCAGCTTAGTAGGTACTAGCGGGAGGCAACCCTACGAGCAGTACTTC.

The V and J genes are TRBV29-1 and TRBJ2-3; 7 bases fit TRBD1. Losses at the gene ends were 5 bases for V and 6 bases for J; bases not matched to a gene: 8. The CDR3 is 13 residues long. CDR1 and CDR2 (germline): SQVTM, ANQGSEA. CDR3 loop: CSVFRGRADTQYF. The CDR3 region has the DNA TGCAGCGTTTTCAGGGGGAGAGCGGATACGCAGTATTTT.

The rearrangement joins TRBV5-1 to TRBJ2-5, with unresolved D. Per germline, CDR1 SGHRS and CDR2 YFSETQ. Trimming stripped 1 base from V and 4 bases from J, with 11 bases between. The CDR3 is made up of 14 amino acids. The CDR3 here is CASSLWQIGETQYF. The CDR3 region has the DNA TGCGCCAGCAGCTTGTGGCAGATCGGAGAGACCCAGTACTTC.

Only a few counts were recorded for this clonotype. This chain uses TRBV20-1 with TRBJ2-1; D remains unclear. There are 14 residues in the CDR3. Germline CDR1 is DFQATT and CDR2 is SNEGSKA (reference sequence). Trimming shortened V by 1 base and J by 5 bases, and 12 bases separated the two germline ends. CDR3 region: CSARVAGLNNEQFF. CDR3 in DNA: TGCAGTGCTAGAGTGGCCGGGTTGAACAATGAGCAGTTCTTC.

This chain links TRBV6-1 with TRBJ2-1; TRBD1 might be the D (6 bases). Germline V lookup: CDR1 MNHNS, CDR2 SASEGT. The V end was cut by 3 bases, the J end by 1 base, with 16 bases between. This CDR3 is built from 17 residues. CDR3 sequence reads: CASSEREGVPSYNEQFF. CDR3 DNA sequence: TGTGCCAGCAGTGAGCGTGAGGGGGTGCCGTCCTACAATGAGCAGTTCTTC.

This clonotype was counted between two and nine times. This sequence joins TRBV7-9 and TRBJ2-1; 8 bases match TRBD2. The CDR3 consists of 16 residues. Germline CDR1 and CDR2: SEHNR and FQNEAQ (reference sequence). V lost 0 bases, J lost 5 bases, and 6 bases stayed unmatched. The CDR3 nucleotides are TGTGCCAGCAGCTTAGCGGGGCGGGGGGCCCACAATGAGCAGTTCTTC. As protein: CASSLAGRGAHNEQFF.

The J gene is TRBJ2-5, the V gene TRBV5-1; 8 bases line up with TRBD1. Germline trimming cut 2 bases from V and 4 bases from J; bases unmatched to any gene: 7. The CDR3 consists of 15 residues. CDR1 and CDR2 from the germline V gene are SGHRS and YFSETQ. Here the CDR3 DNA reads TGCGCCAGCAGCTTCTTACAGGGGGAAGGAGAGACCCAGTACTTC. Translating gives CASSFLQGEGETQYF.

This clonotype occurred a few times. This chain joins TRBV6-1 and TRBJ1-4, with 7 bases fitting TRBD1. V lost 5 bases, J lost 3 bases, and 6 bases stayed unmatched. The CDR3 length is 15 residues. Per the germline V gene, CDR1 is MNHNS and CDR2 is SASEGT. CDR3 residues: CASSPRGQSNEKLFF. CDR3 DNA sequence: TGTGCCAGCAGTCCCAGGGGACAGTCTAATGAAAAACTGTTTTTT.

The chain has TRBV5-1 and TRBJ1-2; TRBD1 matches at 7 bases. The CDR3 sequence is 12 residues long. Germline CDR1 SGHRS, CDR2 YFSETQ. Unmatched junction bases numbered 0, after V lost 4 bases and J lost 3 bases. The CDR3 here is CASSTGDYGYTF. The DNA for the CDR3 is TGCGCCAGCAGCACAGGGGACTATGGCTACACCTTC. The variable domain in full, completed from reference TRBV5-1 and TRBJ1-2, reads KAGVTQTPRYLIKTRGQQVTLSCSPISGHRSVSWYQQTPGQGLQFLFEYFSETQRNKGNFPGRFSGRQFSNSRSEMNVSTLELGDSALYLCASSTGDYGYTFGSGTRLTVV.

The chain is built from TRBV18 and TRBJ1-1; D may be TRBD1 (5 bases). The CDR3 is made up of 15 amino acids. Per germline, CDR1 KGHSH and CDR2 LQKENI. The V gene lost 5 bases and the J gene lost 6 bases, with 19 bases spanning the gap. CDR3 in amino acids: CASSVRDGLIAEAFF. The CDR3 DNA reads TGTGCCAGCTCAGTCCGGGACGGACTGATCGCTGAAGCTTTCTTT.

This clonotype was seen a few times. The J gene is TRBJ2-1, the V gene TRBV27; TRBD2 matches at 13 bases. With 7 bases clipped from V and 5 bases from J, the junction kept 8 bases outside the gene matches. Germline V gene sequence: CDR1 MNHEY, CDR2 SMNVEV (reference sequence). This CDR3 has 16 residues. The CDR3 is CASILWGTSGNNEQFF. The CDR3 DNA follows: TGTGCCAGCATCCTCTGGGGGACTAGCGGGAACAATGAGCAGTTCTTC.

This clonotype came up a few times. The chain's CDR3 is CASKPQVGTGELFF. In nucleotides, the CDR3 is TGTGCCAGCAAGCCGCAGGTGGGAACCGGGGAGCTGTTTTTT. V and J are TRBV6-1 and TRBJ2-2; D not resolved. V was pared by 7 bases and J by 5 bases, with 14 bases between. The CDR3 extends over 14 amino acids. In germline, CDR1 is MNHNS, CDR2 SASEGT.

This clonotype was observed a few times. In DNA form, the CDR3 reads TGTGCCAGCAGTTTCAGGGGGACAGGGGTCTTGTATGAGCAGTACTTC. This gives the protein CASSFRGTGVLYEQYF. This chain links TRBV12-3 or TRBV12-4 with TRBJ2-7; 10 nucleotides align to TRBD1. This CDR3 contains 16 residues. Trimming cost V 3 bases and J 7 bases; bases outside gene matches: 12.

This clonotype was counted only a few times. The gene calls are TRBV10-3 and TRBJ2-5; 9 positions agree with TRBD1. CDR1 ENHRY and CDR2 SYGVKD come from the germline V gene. V was clipped by 4 bases and J by 2 bases; unmatched bases: 2. This CDR3 is 14 amino acids long. The CDR3 nucleotides read TGTGCCATCAGTGCGGGACAGGGACAAGAGACCCAGTACTTC. Translated, it gives CAISAGQGQETQYF.

This clonotype was observed at least ten times. This chain joins TRBV10-3 and TRBJ2-1; TRBD1 matches at 8 bases. The V segment lost 11 bases and the J segment 6 bases; nucleotides outside the gene matches: 3. Germline V gives CDR1 ENHRY, CDR2 SYGVKD. This CDR3 region has 11 residues. CDR3 coding DNA: TGTGCCTCCACAGGGGGCAATGAGCAGTTCTTC. As protein: CASTGGNEQFF.

This sequence joins TRBV20-1 and TRBJ2-1, with unresolved D. The CDR3 runs to 14 residues. Germline V gene lookup returns CDR1 DFQATT and CDR2 SNEGSKA (reference sequence). Trimming removed 5 bases from V and 2 bases from J, with 13 bases in between. The CDR3 DNA is TGCAGTGCTGCCGGCGACTTCCCCTACAATGAGCAGTTCTTC. Translation gives CSAAGDFPYNEQFF.

This clonotype was observed a few times. The chain carries TRBV12-3 or TRBV12-4 and TRBJ2-3; perhaps TRBD2 as D (5 bases). Trimming pared 3 bases from V and 1 base from J, leaving 14 bases between. CDR3 length: 16 residues. In DNA, the CDR3 is TGTGCCAGCAGTTTTTCTTGGAGGTCTGGCACAGATACGCAGTATTTT. This translates into CASSFSWRSGTDTQYF.